The 3 T cell receptor beta chains given below trace back to one sample, sequenced in a study of T cell responses to AZD1222 COVID-19 vaccine. Profiled with immunoSEQ multiplex PCR; TCRdb holds only in-frame clones, not every one. This sample carries 140,000 to 150,000 clones, about 93% of them seen once, and the ten largest clones take approximately 5%. The material sequenced was peripheral blood, taken on day 0 of AZD1222 vaccination. Receptors originate from an adult in good health.

V usage is TRBV6-5 and J usage is TRBJ1-2, with D perhaps TRBD1 (6 bases). The CDR3 extends over 15 amino acids. V dropped 0 bases and J dropped 7 bases, with 15 bases sitting between them. Germline V lookup: CDR1 MNHEY, CDR2 SVGAGI. The CDR3 coding sequence is TGTGCCAGCAGTTACTCGACGGCAGGGGCGGGTGGCTACACCTTC. Translation: CASSYSTAGAGGYTF.

Only one count was recorded for this clone. The chain links TRBV7-9 to TRBJ2-1, with unresolved D. The CDR3 length is 13 residues. CDR1 is SEHNR and CDR2 is FQNEAQ in the germline V gene (reference sequence). V lost 8 bases to trimming and J lost 3 bases, with 11 bases between them. The CDR3 bases are TGTGCCAGCGGACCGGTGGGCTACAATGAGCAGTTCTTC. Protein sequence: CASGPVGYNEQFF.

The chain couples TRBV20-1 to TRBJ2-7; the D gene is possibly TRBD2 (6 bases). V was shortened by 3 bases and J by 3 bases, with 21 bases between the two germline ends. CDR1 and CDR2 (germline): DFQATT, SNEGSKA (reference sequence). The CDR3 consists of 16 residues. In nucleotides, the CDR3 is TGCAGTGCTAGTCCTAGCGAGACAAGCCCCTACTACGAGCAGTACTTC. It specifies CSASPSETSPYYEQYF.